Following are 22 T cell receptor beta chains from one sample sequenced in a study of cytomegalovirus exposure and HLA in healthy donors. In the PCR, 60 Vbeta and 13 Jbeta primers were used. Profiled with immunoSEQ multiplex PCR; TCRdb holds only in-frame clones, not every one. The sample holds around 200,000 clones, around 76% seen once. Sequenced material: PBMCs. These receptors originate from a man in his thirties or forties in good health and CMV-seronegative.

V usage is TRBV28 and J usage is TRBJ1-4, with D possibly matching TRBD1 (5 bases). CDR3 length: 11 residues. V lost 5 bases to trimming and J lost 10 bases, with 8 bases between them. Germline V gene sequence: CDR1 MDHEN, CDR2 SYDVKM. DNA for the CDR3: TGTGCCAGCAGTCTGGGGGGAAAACTGTTTTTT. It specifies CASSLGGKLFF.

The V gene is TRBV14, the J gene TRBJ1-2; D gene ambiguous. The CDR3 runs 13 residues. Per the germline V gene, CDR1 is SGHDN and CDR2 is FVKESK. V was trimmed by 0 bases and J by 4 bases, leaving 6 bases between them. In DNA, the CDR3 is TGTGCCAGCAGCCAAGATATCGTCTATGGCTACACCTTC. Translating gives CASSQDIVYGYTF.

This clone occurred a few times. The chain recombines TRBV29-1 with TRBJ1-1, with D perhaps matching TRBD1 (5 bases). CDR1 and CDR2 (germline): SQVTM, ANQGSEA. Trimming removed 4 bases at V and 1 base at J, with 10 bases between. This CDR3 spans 13 amino acids. CDR3 amino acids: CSVVRRGNTEAFF. CDR3 DNA: TGCAGCGTTGTAAGAAGGGGGAACACTGAAGCTTTCTTT.

This chain uses TRBV5-4 with TRBJ2-1, with 9 bases that match TRBD2. The V and J ends lost 4 bases and 7 bases, in that order; junction bases with no gene match: 0. The length of the CDR3 is 12 residues. CDR1 and CDR2 (germline): SGHNT, YYREEE (reference sequence). The CDR3 region is CASSGLANEQFF. CDR3 DNA: TGTGCCAGCAGCGGACTAGCGAATGAGCAGTTCTTC.

This chain uses TRBV2 with TRBJ1-1; 8 bases are a match to TRBD1. This CDR3 region has 12 residues. Looked up from germline, CDR1 is SNHLY and CDR2 is FYNNEI. V shed 8 bases and J 10 bases; nucleotides not matched to a gene: 9. CDR3 DNA: TGTGCCAGCCTCGGCGGACAGGGCCTAGCTTTCTTT. Translated, it gives CASLGGQGLAFF. The full variable domain, with the rest looked up from reference TRBV2 and TRBJ1-1, is EPEVTQTPSHQVTQMGQEVILRCVPISNHLYFYWYRQILGQKVEFLVSFYNNEISEKSEIFDDQFSVERPDGSNFTLKIRSTKLEDSAMYFCASLGGQGLAFFGQGTRLTVV.

The chain uses TRBV27 and TRBJ2-7; 13 nucleotides align to TRBD2. The CDR3 is 16 residues long. Trimming at V came to 5 bases and at J to 2 bases, leaving 6 bases not matched to a gene. Germline V lookup: CDR1 MNHEY, CDR2 SMNVEV (reference sequence). CDR3 sequence reads: CASSVGLAGTAYEQYF. CDR3 bases: TGTGCCAGCAGTGTGGGACTAGCGGGAACAGCCTACGAGCAGTACTTC.

As DNA, the CDR3 is TGTGCCAGCAGTGAAGCGGGGCGGGGAGTCTATGGCTACACCTTC. It is translated as CASSEAGRGVYGYTF. The V and J genes are TRBV2 and TRBJ1-2; D possibly corresponds to TRBD1 (5 bases). Trimming took 0 bases from V and 4 from J, leaving 12 bases between them. This CDR3 is built from 15 residues. The germline CDR1 and CDR2 sequences are SNHLY and FYNNEI.

The chain couples TRBV11-3 to TRBJ2-1; perhaps TRBD1 as D (5 bases). The germline V gene encodes CDR1 SGHNT and CDR2 YENEEA. V gave up 5 bases and J gave up 9 bases, with 14 bases separating them. This CDR3 spans 13 amino acids. Written as DNA, the CDR3 is TGTGCCAGCAGCCTGGGGCCGGCGGTTGAGCAGTTCTTC. Translating it yields CASSLGPAVEQFF.

The genes are TRBV6-5 and TRBJ1-5, with D maybe TRBD1 (5 bases). This CDR3 comprises 15 residues. In germline, CDR1 is MNHEY, CDR2 SVGAGI. V lost 6 bases and J 1 base, leaving 13 bases between the germline ends. The CDR3 loop reads CASRRGVGSNQPQHF. The CDR3 DNA sequence: TGTGCCAGCAGGCGGGGGGTTGGGAGCAATCAGCCCCAGCATTTT.

The J gene is TRBJ2-1, the V gene TRBV5-1, with D perhaps TRBD2 (6 bases). Trimming shortened V by 2 bases and J by 7 bases, and 22 bases separated the two germline ends. The CDR3 sequence is 17 residues long. CDR1 is SGHRS and CDR2 is YFSETQ in the germline V gene. For the CDR3, the DNA is TGCGCCAGCAGCTTTGTATCGGGAGTTAATTTAAGGAATGAGCAGTTCTTC. Protein product: CASSFVSGVNLRNEQFF.

V and J are TRBV15 and TRBJ1-1, with D tentatively TRBD1 (5 bases). CDR1 LNHNV and CDR2 YYDKDF come from the germline V gene (reference sequence). V gave up 1 base and J gave up 10 bases, with 16 bases separating them. The CDR3 has 14 amino acids. CDR3 amino acids: CATSRGVGVGGAFF. CDR3 DNA: TGTGCCACCAGCAGAGGAGTCGGGGTCGGGGGAGCTTTCTTT.

The chain recombines TRBV6-5 with TRBJ1-3, with D perhaps TRBD1 (6 bases). Trimming shortened V by 5 bases and J by 2 bases, and 10 bases separated the two germline ends. In germline, CDR1 is MNHEY, CDR2 SVGAGI. CDR3 length: 14 amino acids. CDR3 in amino acids: CASSTTGAGNTIYF. The DNA for the CDR3 is TGTGCCAGCAGTACGACAGGAGCTGGAAACACCATATATTTT.

With respect to this clone: Its ends do not fully match the called genes, so a read error is possible. V and J are TRBV7-6 and TRBJ2-3, with 12 bases matching TRBD2. The CDR3 covers 16 residues. Germline lookup yields CDR1 SGHVS and CDR2 FNYEAQ. The CDR3 DNA reads as TGTGCCAGCAGCCTAGCGGGGGGGCGGACCACAGATACGCAGTATTTT. Its protein is CASSLAGGRTTDTQYF.

The chain has TRBV27 and TRBJ2-5; 7 positions agree with TRBD1. The germline gives CDR1 MNHEY, CDR2 SMNVEV (reference sequence). This CDR3 contains 14 residues. V shed 6 bases and J 5 bases; nucleotides not matched to a gene: 9. The CDR3 nucleotides are TGTGCCAGCAGCGATTACAGGGGTGGGGAGACCCAGTACTTC. Residues: CASSDYRGGETQYF.

The genes are TRBV4-1 and TRBJ1-2; tentative D call: TRBD1 (6 bases). The CDR3 extends over 16 amino acids. Germline assignment: CDR1 MGHRA and CDR2 YSYEKL. Trimming removed 3 bases at V and 7 bases at J, with 21 bases between. Here the CDR3 DNA reads TGCGCCAGCAGCCACTCCCCAACCCCACAGGGCGGTGGCTACACCTTC. Translation: CASSHSPTPQGGGYTF.

Of note for this clone: Other DNA sequences in this sample translate to the same CDR3. The chain couples TRBV29-1 to TRBJ2-1; 7 nucleotides line up with TRBD2. V shed 7 bases, J shed 10 bases, and the junction held 4 bases outside the gene matches. The CDR3 is 10 amino acids. Germline CDR1 and CDR2: SQVTM and ANQGSEA. This CDR3 is CSAAGAEQFF. The CDR3 bases are TGCAGCGCCGCGGGAGCCGAGCAGTTCTTC.

This chain links TRBV27 with TRBJ2-7, with D hard to call. This CDR3 has 15 residues. Germline V gene sequence: CDR1 MNHEY, CDR2 SMNVEV (reference sequence). Trimming pared 2 bases from V and 3 bases from J, leaving 14 bases between. The CDR3: CASSLIPSRFYEQYF. The CDR3 bases are TGTGCCAGCAGTTTAATTCCATCCAGGTTCTACGAGCAGTACTTC.

There are a few counts of this clone. The V call is TRBV2, the J call TRBJ2-5; 11 bases match TRBD2. Germline lookup yields CDR1 SNHLY and CDR2 FYNNEI. The CDR3 spans 16 residues. Trimming removed 0 bases from V and 5 bases from J; junction bases left unmatched: 5. Here the CDR3 reads CASSEALAGGGETQYF. DNA for the CDR3: TGTGCCAGCAGTGAAGCGCTAGCGGGAGGAGGGGAGACCCAGTACTTC.

This clone showed up just a few times. The chain has TRBV27 and TRBJ2-7; 9 positions agree with TRBD1. Losses at the gene ends were 4 bases for V and 1 base for J; bases not matched to a gene: 5. This CDR3 has 15 residues. Germline loops: CDR1 MNHEY, CDR2 SMNVEV (reference sequence). CDR3 region: CASSYTGTGSYEQYF. The CDR3 DNA sequence: TGTGCCAGCAGTTATACCGGGACAGGGTCCTACGAGCAGTACTTC.

The chain's CDR3 is CASRGSENTGELFF. CDR3 DNA: TGCGCCAGCAGGGGTAGCGAAAACACCGGGGAGCTGTTTTTT. This chain links TRBV10-1 with TRBJ2-2; D perhaps matches TRBD2 (5 bases). This CDR3 has 14 amino acids. V was trimmed by 6 bases and J by 2 bases, leaving 10 bases between them. Germline-derived CDR1 and CDR2 are WNHNN and SYGVQD (reference sequence).

The chain recombines TRBV6-5 with TRBJ1-1; 10 bases are shared with TRBD1. This CDR3 has 11 residues. The V gene's germline CDR1 is MNHEY and CDR2 SVGAGI. Trimming cost V 9 bases and J 7 bases; bases outside gene matches: 2. CDR3 DNA sequence: TGTGCCAGTGGACAGGGGGTTGAAGCTTTCTTT. Amino acids: CASGQGVEAFF.

The chain has TRBV11-2 and TRBJ1-1; 7 bases fit TRBD1. Germline CDR1 is SGHAT and CDR2 is FQNNGV. The J segment lost 3 bases and the V segment lost 6 bases, leaving 10 bases of the junction unmatched. The CDR3 has 15 residues. CDR3 residues: CASRPLSQGDTEAFF. As DNA, the CDR3 is TGTGCCAGCAGGCCCCTCTCCCAGGGGGACACTGAAGCTTTCTTT.